The 22 T cell receptor beta chains reported below all come from one sample, sequenced in a study of T cell responses to AZD1222 COVID-19 vaccine (dated by TCRdb to the early 2020s). The sample's time point label is to be understood as: baseline before first vaccination. The treatment or condition label, as the study defines it: meningococcal conjugate vaccine given as trial control. The library was built by means of the immunoSEQ multiplex PCR assay. TCRdb stores this immuneACCESS table with in-frame sequences only. Part of the clones is absent; in the studies checked, under half of the shortfall reflects unresolved V genes, and no reason is known for the rest. The sample table shows some 150,000 clones, and around 90% are seen once. Roughly 4.4% of the sample is taken by the ten largest. The material was peripheral blood, obtained on day 0 of MenACWY control vaccination. The receptors shown here come from an adult in good health.

J is TRBJ2-1 and V is TRBV6-6, with a possible D match to TRBD2 (6 bases). The germline gives CDR1 MNHNY, CDR2 SVGAGI (reference sequence). With 5 bases removed from V and 5 bases from J, the gap between germline ends came to 22 bases. The CDR3 length is 17 residues. In DNA form, the CDR3 reads TGTGCCAGCAGTCCTACCGCATCGGTGGGACTCGACAATGAGCAGTTCTTC. Protein sequence: CASSPTASVGLDNEQFF.

The chain recombines TRBV11-3 with TRBJ2-2, with D tentatively TRBD2 (5 bases). Germline V lookup: CDR1 SGHNT, CDR2 YENEEA. CDR3 length: 17 residues. V lost 2 bases, J lost 7 bases, and 20 bases lay in between. CDR3 in DNA: TGTGCCAGCAGCTTACCTACCGGGTTTTACGGAGGCGGGGAGCTGTTTTTT. Translating it yields CASSLPTGFYGGGELFF.

This clone showed up just once. The V gene is TRBV9, the J gene TRBJ1-1, with 9 nucleotides matching TRBD1. CDR3 length: 15 amino acids. Germline V gives CDR1 SGDLS, CDR2 YYNGEE. V shed 3 bases and J 8 bases; nucleotides not matched to a gene: 11. The CDR3 loop is CASSAFNRGHWEAFF. As DNA, the CDR3 is TGTGCCAGCAGCGCCTTTAACAGGGGGCATTGGGAAGCTTTCTTT.

The chain recombines TRBV27 with TRBJ2-5; D not certain. Between the trimmed V and J ends, which lost 1 base and 1 base, there was a span of 4 bases. The CDR3 has 13 amino acids. The germline gives CDR1 MNHEY, CDR2 SMNVEV (reference sequence). CDR3 sequence reads: CASSLWGQETQYF. Here the CDR3 DNA reads TGTGCCAGCAGTTTATGGGGCCAAGAGACCCAGTACTTC.

The chain joins TRBV11-3 to TRBJ2-3; no clear D gene. The V end lost 5 bases, the J end lost 3 bases, and 12 bases lay between the germline ends. In germline, CDR1 is SGHNT, CDR2 YENEEA. The CDR3 extends over 14 amino acids. As DNA, the CDR3 is TGTGCCAGCAGCCCCGGGCGTTTTACAGATACGCAGTATTTT. Residues: CASSPGRFTDTQYF.

The CDR3 loop is CSVAGNNEKLFF. The CDR3, as DNA: TGCAGCGTTGCAGGGAACAATGAAAAACTGTTTTTT. The rearrangement joins TRBV29-1 to TRBJ1-4, with D possibly TRBD1 on 5 matching bases. V gave up 4 bases and J gave up 5 bases, with 8 bases separating them. Germline V gives CDR1 SQVTM, CDR2 ANQGSEA. The CDR3 sequence is 12 residues long.

V gene TRBV10-3 combines with J gene TRBJ2-3; 11 bases agree with TRBD2. Germline-derived CDR1 and CDR2 are ENHRY and SYGVKD. J was trimmed by 1 base and V by 7 bases; bases with no gene match: 10. There are 17 residues in the CDR3. Here the CDR3 reads CAIMGVSGREGTDTQYF. The CDR3 nucleotides are TGTGCCATCATGGGGGTTAGCGGGAGGGAAGGCACAGATACGCAGTATTTT.

This clone was seen a few times. The CDR3 loop is CSVVFGQGSYGYTF. In DNA form, the CDR3 reads TGCAGCGTTGTTTTCGGACAGGGTTCCTATGGCTACACCTTC. The chain carries TRBV29-1 and TRBJ1-2, with 8 bases fitting TRBD1. Germline CDR1 and CDR2: SQVTM and ANQGSEA. V lost 4 bases, J lost 4 bases, and 8 bases stayed unmatched. The CDR3 has 14 amino acids. Supplemented by reference TRBV29-1 and TRBJ1-2, the full variable domain reads SAVISQKPSRDICQRGTSLTIQCQVDSQVTMMFWYRQQPGQSLTLIATANQGSEATYESGFVIDKFPISRPNLTFSTLTVSNMSPEDSSIYLCSVVFGQGSYGYTFGSGTRLTVV.

The V call is TRBV5-1, the J call TRBJ2-6; 11 bases match TRBD2. The trim removed 1 base at V and 2 bases at J, leaving 5 bases unmatched. This CDR3 is 18 amino acids long. From germline, CDR1 is SGHRS and CDR2 YFSETQ. CDR3 nucleotide sequence: TGCGCCAGCAGCTTGTACCCTAGCGGGAGGCCTGGGGCCAACGTCCTGACTTTC. Amino acid sequence: CASSLYPSGRPGANVLTF.

The rearrangement uses TRBV29-1 and TRBJ1-3; tentative D call: TRBD1 (5 bases). Germline assignment: CDR1 SQVTM and CDR2 ANQGSEA. Trimming left V 4 bases short and J 0 bases short, with 13 bases between. CDR3 length: 15 residues. CDR3 nucleotide sequence: TGCAGCGTTGGCAGGGCGGGAAGCTCTGGAAACACCATATATTTT. As protein: CSVGRAGSSGNTIYF.

V gene TRBV7-9 combines with J gene TRBJ2-3; unclear D gene. Germline V gene sequence: CDR1 SEHNR, CDR2 FQNEAQ (reference sequence). The CDR3 length is 14 residues. Trimming removed 0 bases at V and 3 bases at J, with 7 bases between. DNA for the CDR3: TGTGCCAGCAGCTTAGCCGGAATAACAGATACGCAGTATTTT. Protein: CASSLAGITDTQYF.

This clone is a singleton in its sample. The chain carries TRBV27 and TRBJ1-1, with D hard to call. The CDR3 length is 13 residues. Germline values: CDR1 MNHEY, CDR2 SMNVEV (reference sequence). Trimming left V 3 bases short and J 3 bases short, with 8 bases between. CDR3 nucleotides: TGTGCCAGCAGTTTCAAACGGGACACTGAAGCTTTCTTT. Translation: CASSFKRDTEAFF.

The chain links TRBV7-2 to TRBJ1-4; D ambiguous. The CDR3 covers 15 residues. V was trimmed by 0 bases and J by 0 bases, leaving 5 bases between them. CDR1 is SGHTA, CDR2 FQGNSA, per germline. CDR3 in amino acids: CASSLAPATNEKLFF. The CDR3 DNA sequence: TGTGCCAGCAGCTTAGCCCCTGCAACTAATGAAAAACTGTTTTTT.

This chain joins TRBV2 and TRBJ1-1, with D uncertain. CDR1 is SNHLY, CDR2 FYNNEI, per germline. CDR3 length: 13 amino acids. Trimming took off 2 bases at V and 6 bases at J, with 10 bases between the two ends. In DNA, the CDR3 is TGTGCCAGCAGTGAAAATAGGGTCGCTGAAGCTTTCTTT. This sequence encodes CASSENRVAEAFF.

The J gene is TRBJ2-1, the V gene TRBV15; 7 bases are a match to TRBD2. V shed 1 base and J 9 bases; nucleotides not matched to a gene: 3. CDR3 length: 13 residues. Germline CDR1 is LNHNV and CDR2 is YYDKDF (reference sequence). The CDR3 DNA reads as TGTGCCACCAGCAGAGTTCCGGGAGGTGAGCAGTTCTTC. Its translation: CATSRVPGGEQFF.

The chain joins TRBV19 to TRBJ1-4; a possible D gene is TRBD1 (6 bases). Trimming stripped 5 bases from V and 7 bases from J, with 23 bases between. Per germline, CDR1 LNHDA and CDR2 SQIVND (reference sequence). This CDR3 comprises 17 residues. CDR3 region: CASSPRGGQLLGEKLFF. The CDR3 DNA reads TGTGCCAGTAGTCCTAGGGGAGGACAGCTACTGGGTGAAAAACTGTTTTTT.

V and J are TRBV9 and TRBJ2-1; D is possibly TRBD1 (5 bases). V was cut by 4 bases and J by 5 bases, with 16 bases left in between. This CDR3 contains 15 residues. Germline V CDR1 and CDR2: SGDLS, YYNGEE. This chain's CDR3 is CASSKGAGVNNEQFF. The CDR3 nucleotides are TGTGCCAGCAGCAAAGGGGCAGGAGTTAACAATGAGCAGTTCTTC.

This clone occurred once. The rearrangement joins TRBV3-1 (or the pseudogene TRBV3-2) to TRBJ1-2; perhaps TRBD1 as D (6 bases). The germline CDR1 and CDR2 sequences are LGHDT and YNNKEL (reference sequence). Trimming pared 4 bases from V and 2 bases from J, leaving 17 bases between. The CDR3 has 16 residues. In nucleotides, the CDR3 is TGTGCCAGCAGCCCCAAGATGGGGGACAACAACTATGGCTACACCTTC. The encoded protein is CASSPKMGDNNYGYTF.

The genes are TRBV21-1 and TRBJ1-3; TRBD1 is the table's D call and was not checked against the DNA. TRBV21-1 represents a pseudogene. The CDR3 extends over 14 amino acids. In nucleotides, the CDR3 is TGTGCTAACGAAAAACAGGGGACTGGAAACACCATATATTTT. It translates to CANEKQGTGNTIYF.

This sequence joins TRBV6-5 and TRBJ1-1; no reliable D call. V was trimmed by 6 bases and J by 10 bases, leaving 15 bases between them. Germline lookup yields CDR1 MNHEY and CDR2 SVGAGI. The CDR3 consists of 12 residues. CDR3 in DNA: TGTGCCAGCAGCTGGACCTCGAGGATAGCTTTCTTT. This codes for CASSWTSRIAFF.

The chain carries TRBV2 and TRBJ1-5, with D possibly being TRBD1 (6 bases). The CDR3 covers 14 residues. The germline V and J ends were trimmed by 6 bases and 1 base, with 10 bases remaining between them. Per the germline V gene, CDR1 is SNHLY and CDR2 is FYNNEI. In DNA, the CDR3 is TGTGCCAGCAGACGGACAGCCAGCAATCAGCCCCAGCATTTT. Encoded protein: CASRRTASNQPQHF.

The chain employs TRBV6-2 or TRBV6-3 and TRBJ2-7; D is unresolved. CDR3 length: 12 amino acids. V was clipped by 4 bases and J by 3 bases, with 7 bases between them. The germline gives CDR1 MNHEY, CDR2 SVGEGT. CDR3 coding DNA: TGTGCCAGCAGTTTGCAGCGCTACGAGCAGTACTTC. Translated: CASSLQRYEQYF.